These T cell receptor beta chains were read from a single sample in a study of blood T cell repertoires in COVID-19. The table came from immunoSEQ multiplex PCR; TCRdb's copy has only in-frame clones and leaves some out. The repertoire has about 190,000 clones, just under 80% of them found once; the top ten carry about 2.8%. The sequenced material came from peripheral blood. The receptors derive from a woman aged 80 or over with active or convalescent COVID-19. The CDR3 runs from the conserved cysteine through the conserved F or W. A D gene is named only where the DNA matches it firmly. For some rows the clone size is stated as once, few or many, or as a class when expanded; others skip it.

CASSLGGEAGELFF	TGTGCCAGCAGCTTGGGTGGGGAGGCCGGGGAGCTGTTTTTT	NA	TRBV5-4	TRBJ2-2	NA	14
CASSLSGDNEQFF	TGTGCCAGCAGTTTATCGGGGGACAATGAGCAGTTCTTC	NA	TRBV28	TRBJ2-1	NA	13
CASSSTGGGYEQYF	TGTGCCAGCAGCTCTACCGGGGGGGGCTACGAGCAGTACTTC	NA	TRBV9	TRBJ2-7	TRBD2	14
CASSSRAGGYQETQYF	TGTGCCAGCAGCTCGAGGGCGGGGGGCTACCAAGAGACCCAGTACTTC	few	TRBV5-4	TRBJ2-5	TRBD2	16
CASSYRDRGGEKLFF	TGCGCCAGCTCCTACCGGGACCGGGGAGGTGAAAAACTGTTTTTT	NA	TRBV4-3	TRBJ1-4	NA	15
CASSLREATEAFF	TGTGCCAGCAGCTTACGGGAGGCCACTGAAGCTTTCTTT	NA	TRBV7-9	TRBJ1-1	NA	13
CASSSTGGDGEQYF	TGTGCCAGCAGCTCCACAGGGGGGGACGGCGAGCAGTACTTC	NA	TRBV7-2	TRBJ2-7	NA	14
CASSSPSGGRFLEQFF	TGTGCCAGTAGTAGCCCCAGCGGGGGAAGGTTCCTCGAGCAGTTCTTC	NA	TRBV19	TRBJ2-1	TRBD2	16
CAFVAGASTDTQYF	TGTGCCTTTGTAGCGGGGGCAAGCACAGATACGCAGTATTTT	once	TRBV19	TRBJ2-3	TRBD2	14
CASNPAGMAYGYTF	TGTGCCAGTAACCCCGCAGGGATGGCCTATGGCTACACCTTC	once	TRBV19	TRBJ1-2	NA	14
CASSSFSQGDTQYF	TGTGCCAGTAGTTCCTTTAGCCAGGGAGATACGCAGTATTTT	NA	TRBV19	TRBJ2-3	NA	14
CASSSTTAYLYGYTF	TGTGCCAGCAGTTCAACGACAGCTTACCTCTATGGCTACACCTTC	few	TRBV28	TRBJ1-2	NA	15
CASSEVWQGIRPQHF	TGTGCCAGCAGTGAAGTTTGGCAGGGTATCAGGCCCCAGCATTTT	NA	TRBV6-1	TRBJ1-5	NA	15
CASSLRGGGNEKLFF	TGTGCCAGCAGTTTAAGGGGGGGAGGTAATGAAAAACTGTTTTTT	NA	TRBV28	TRBJ1-4	NA	15
CASSTTGDGSDTQYF	TGCGCCAGCAGCACGACAGGGGACGGCTCAGATACGCAGTATTTT	NA	TRBV5-1	TRBJ2-3	TRBD1	15
CASIKGQANTEAFF	TGCGCCAGCATTAAGGGGCAGGCGAACACTGAAGCTTTCTTT	NA	TRBV10-2	TRBJ1-1	NA	14
CASSFHQGSTDTQYF	TGTGCCAGCAGCTTTCATCAGGGAAGCACAGATACGCAGTATTTT	NA	TRBV5-8	TRBJ2-3	NA	15
CASSAGGGRKLFF	TGTGCCAGCAGCGCTGGCGGGGGGCGTAAACTGTTTTTT	NA	TRBV14	TRBJ1-4	NA	13
CASSLVGQGYGYTF	TGTGCCAGCAGCTTAGTAGGGCAGGGGTATGGCTACACCTTC	NA	TRBV7-2	TRBJ1-2	NA	14
CASSEPQGGETQYF	TGTGCCAGCAGTGAACCTCAGGGGGGAGAGACCCAGTACTTC	NA	TRBV6-1	TRBJ2-5	NA	14
CSSDSKGGYTF	TGCAGCTCCGACAGTAAGGGTGGCTACACCTTC	NA	TRBV20-1	TRBJ1-2	NA	11
CASSLFGAGDQPQHF	TGTGCCAGCAGCTTGTTTGGGGCAGGAGATCAGCCCCAGCATTTT	NA	TRBV5-4	TRBJ1-5	NA	15
CASKGQGDYGYTF	TGTGCCAGTAAGGGACAGGGGGACTATGGCTACACCTTC	many	TRBV19	TRBJ1-2	TRBD1	13
CASSQVASGGYEQYF	TGCGCCAGCAGCCAAGTAGCCAGCGGGGGCTACGAGCAGTACTTC	NA	TRBV4-1	TRBJ2-7	TRBD2	15
CASSRRGNTEAFF	TGTGCCAGTTCCCGCAGGGGAAACACTGAAGCTTTCTTT	NA	TRBV19	TRBJ1-1	NA	13
CASSPEGGAETQYF	TGCGCCAGCAGCCCCGAGGGGGGGGCCGAGACCCAGTACTTC	NA	TRBV5-1	TRBJ2-5	NA	14
CASTPGGGEDTQYF	TGTGCCAGTACCCCGGGCGGGGGGGAAGATACGCAGTATTTT	NA	TRBV19	TRBJ2-3	TRBD2	14
CASSSKTGLSNTGELFF	TGTGCCAGCAGCTCCAAGACAGGGCTTTCGAACACCGGGGAGCTGTTTTTT	NA	TRBV7-6	TRBJ2-2	TRBD1	17
CASRRLAESDTQYF	TGTGCCAGCAGACGACTAGCCGAGAGCGATACGCAGTATTTT	once	TRBV6-5	TRBJ2-3	TRBD2	14
CASSPLPPPSEGYTF	TGTGCCAGCTCACCATTGCCCCCCCCCAGTGAAGGCTACACCTTC	NA	TRBV18	TRBJ1-2	NA	15
CASSLNLAGADTQYF	TGTGCCAGCAGCCTGAACCTAGCGGGGGCAGATACGCAGTATTTT	few	TRBV9	TRBJ2-3	TRBD2	15
CASSLWGVSTDTQYF	TGTGCCAGCAGCTTGTGGGGAGTTAGCACAGATACGCAGTATTTT	once	TRBV5-4	TRBJ2-3	NA	15
CASSAGAGAQYF	TGTGCCAGCAGTGCGGGGGCGGGGGCCCAGTACTTC	NA	TRBV12-3/TRBV12-4	TRBJ2-5	NA	12
CASSQRGGSPLHF	TGCGCCAGCAGCCAAAGGGGCGGTTCACCCCTCCACTTT	NA	TRBV4-1	TRBJ1-6	NA	13
CASSLGQASYNEQFF	TGTGCCAGCAGCTTGGGACAGGCCTCCTACAATGAGCAGTTCTTC	medium-sized	TRBV5-8	TRBJ2-1	NA	15
CASSPRGAGVADTQYF	TGTGCCAGCAGTCCCCGCGGGGCGGGGGTGGCAGATACGCAGTATTTT	NA	TRBV27	TRBJ2-3	TRBD2	16
CASSLENQAGAETQYF	TGTGCCAGCAGCTTAGAAAATCAAGCAGGGGCAGAGACCCAGTACTTC	NA	TRBV7-8	TRBJ2-5	NA	16
CASTFGVREAFF	TGTGCCAGCACCTTTGGAGTCCGTGAAGCTTTCTTT	NA	TRBV12-3/TRBV12-4	TRBJ1-1	NA	12
CASSQDMAVPNEQFF	TGCGCCAGCAGCCAAGATATGGCAGTGCCGAATGAGCAGTTCTTC	few	TRBV4-3	TRBJ2-1	NA	15
CASSLDGDQPQHF	TGTGCCAGCAGTTTAGACGGGGATCAGCCCCAGCATTTT	NA	TRBV12-3/TRBV12-4	TRBJ1-5	NA	13
CASLAGNGQPQHF	TGTGCCAGCTTGGCAGGGAACGGTCAGCCCCAGCATTTT	NA	TRBV12-3/TRBV12-4	TRBJ1-5	NA	13
CASSLMTGSEGYTF	TGCGCCAGCAGCTTGATGACAGGTAGTGAGGGCTACACCTTC	NA	TRBV5-1	TRBJ1-2	NA	14
CASSLAVAGLSSYNEQFF	TGCGCCAGCAGCTTGGCGGTTGCAGGGTTGAGCTCCTACAATGAGCAGTTCTTC	NA	TRBV5-1	TRBJ2-1	NA	18
CASSHYQPQHF	TGTGCCAGCAGTCATTATCAGCCCCAGCATTTT	NA	TRBV3-1/TRBV3-2	TRBJ1-5	NA	11
CASSPYSNQPQHF	TGTGCCAGCTCACCTTATAGCAATCAGCCCCAGCATTTT	many	TRBV18	TRBJ1-5	NA	13
CASIRTVLEAFF	TGTGCCAGCATTAGGACAGTACTTGAAGCTTTCTTT	NA	TRBV2	TRBJ1-1	NA	12
CASSSGQGRGAETQYF	TGTGCCAGCAGTTCCGGACAGGGGCGCGGGGCGGAGACCCAGTACTTC	NA	TRBV28	TRBJ2-5	TRBD1	16
CASSPGRGSTEAFF	TGTGCCAGCAGCCCCGGCCGGGGGTCCACTGAAGCTTTCTTT	NA	TRBV7-2	TRBJ1-1	NA	14
CASSFGQGGNQPQHF	TGTGCCAGCAGCTTCGGTCAGGGTGGAAATCAGCCCCAGCATTTT	NA	TRBV7-9	TRBJ1-5	NA	15
CASSPGGGQGSGYTF	TGCGCCAGCAGCCCGGGGGGTGGGCAGGGGAGCGGCTACACCTTC	NA	TRBV5-1	TRBJ1-2	NA	15
CASSGEYEQYF	TGTGCCAGCAGCGGGGAGTACGAGCAGTACTTC	NA	TRBV7-8	TRBJ2-7	NA	11
CASSQVGRGFSGELFF	TGCGCCAGCAGCCAAGTAGGGAGGGGGTTTTCCGGGGAGCTGTTTTTT	NA	TRBV4-1	TRBJ2-2	NA	16
CASSHTGTEFYEQYF	TGTGCCAGCAGCCACACCGGGACAGAGTTCTACGAGCAGTACTTC	NA	TRBV21-1	TRBJ2-7	NA	15
CAGSLPRQGSRMRAYNEQFF	TGTGCCGGCAGTTTACCGAGACAGGGAAGTAGAATGAGGGCCTACAATGAGCAGTTCTTC	NA	TRBV28	TRBJ2-1	TRBD1	20